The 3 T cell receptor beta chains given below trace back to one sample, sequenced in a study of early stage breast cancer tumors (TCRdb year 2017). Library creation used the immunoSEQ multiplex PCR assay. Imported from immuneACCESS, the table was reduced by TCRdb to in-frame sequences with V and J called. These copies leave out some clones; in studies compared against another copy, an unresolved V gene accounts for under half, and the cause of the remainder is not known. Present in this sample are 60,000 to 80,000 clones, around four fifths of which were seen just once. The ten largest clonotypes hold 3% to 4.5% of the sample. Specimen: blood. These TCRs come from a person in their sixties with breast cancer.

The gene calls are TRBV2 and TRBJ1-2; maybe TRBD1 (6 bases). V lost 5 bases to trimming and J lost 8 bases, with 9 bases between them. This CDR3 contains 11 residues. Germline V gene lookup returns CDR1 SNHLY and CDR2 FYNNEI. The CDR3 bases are TGTGCCAGCAGTCGTAGGGGGGGCTACACCTTC. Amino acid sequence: CASSRRGGYTF.

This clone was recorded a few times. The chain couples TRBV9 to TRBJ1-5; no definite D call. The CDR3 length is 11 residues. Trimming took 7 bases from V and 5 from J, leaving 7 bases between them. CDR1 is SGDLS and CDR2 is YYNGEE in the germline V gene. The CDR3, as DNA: TGTGCCAGCGGTGTCGATCAGCCCCAGCATTTT. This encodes CASGVDQPQHF.

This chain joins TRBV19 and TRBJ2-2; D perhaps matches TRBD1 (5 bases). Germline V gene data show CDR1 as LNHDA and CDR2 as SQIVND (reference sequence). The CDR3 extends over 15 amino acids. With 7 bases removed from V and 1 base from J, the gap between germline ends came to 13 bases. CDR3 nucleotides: TGTGCCAGTATGGTAGGGGCCGTGAACACCGGGGAGCTGTTTTTT. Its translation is CASMVGAVNTGELFF.